These 17 T cell receptor beta chains were sequenced from one sample in a study of T cell responses to AZD1222 COVID-19 vaccine. Only in-frame clones appear in the TCRdb table, and some are missing; sequencing was by immunoSEQ multiplex PCR. The table lists about 120,000 clones, 92% of them singletons, with approximately 8% in the top ten. Specimen: peripheral blood, collected 28 days after the second AZD1222 dose. The receptors originated from an adult who received the AZD1222 COVID-19 vaccine.

The chain employs TRBV28 and TRBJ1-1, with 7 bases fitting TRBD1. Trimming at V came to 6 bases and at J to 5 bases, leaving 6 bases not matched to a gene. The CDR3 is 13 amino acids. Per germline, CDR1 MDHEN and CDR2 SYDVKM. The DNA of the CDR3 is TGTGCCAGCAGCCTCCGACAGGGAACTGAAGCTTTCTTT. Amino acids: CASSLRQGTEAFF. Together with reference TRBV28 and TRBJ1-1, the CDR3 gives the full variable domain: DVKVTQSSRYLVKRTGEKVFLECVQDMDHENMFWYRQDPGLGLRLIYFSYDVKMKEKGDIPEGYSVSREKKERFSLILESASTNQTSMYLCASSLRQGTEAFFGQGTRLTVV.

This clone is a singleton in its sample. The chain carries TRBV5-1 and TRBJ1-1; D is unclear. The germline CDR1 and CDR2 sequences are SGHRS and YFSETQ. Trimming stripped 0 bases from V and 3 bases from J, with 9 bases between. This CDR3 is built from 14 residues. CDR3 loop: CASSLAGKDTEAFF. DNA of the CDR3: TGCGCCAGCAGCTTGGCCGGAAAGGACACTGAAGCTTTCTTT. The full variable domain, rest sourced from reference TRBV5-1 and TRBJ1-1, is KAGVTQTPRYLIKTRGQQVTLSCSPISGHRSVSWYQQTPGQGLQFLFEYFSETQRNKGNFPGRFSGRQFSNSRSEMNVSTLELGDSALYLCASSLAGKDTEAFFGQGTRLTVV.

The chain carries TRBV6-5 and TRBJ1-1; D gene ambiguous. The germline V gene encodes CDR1 MNHEY and CDR2 SVGAGI. The CDR3 covers 14 residues. V lost 2 bases to trimming and J lost 8 bases, with 15 bases between them. The CDR3 is CASSYSRKLAEAFF. In DNA, the CDR3 is TGTGCCAGCAGTTACAGCAGAAAACTCGCCGAAGCTTTCTTT.

The rearrangement links TRBV28 to TRBJ2-3; 10 nucleotides line up with TRBD2. This CDR3 is built from 18 residues. Germline lookup yields CDR1 MDHEN and CDR2 SYDVKM. Trimming took 6 bases from V and 5 from J; bases not matched to a gene: 17. The CDR3 is CASSTPAPLAGERDTQYF. CDR3 DNA: TGTGCCAGCAGCACCCCCGCCCCCCTAGCGGGAGAGAGAGATACGCAGTATTTT.

The genes are TRBV5-4 and TRBJ1-2; TRBD1 aligns across 7 bases. Germline V gene lookup returns CDR1 SGHNT and CDR2 YYREEE (reference sequence). V was pared by 3 bases and J by 6 bases, with 11 bases of the junction left unmatched. The CDR3 runs 15 residues. The CDR3 protein is CASSSLPDRDNGYTF. As DNA, the CDR3 is TGTGCCAGCAGCTCGCTTCCCGACAGGGACAATGGCTACACCTTC.

V is TRBV19 and J is TRBJ1-2, with 10 bases matching TRBD1. CDR1 LNHDA and CDR2 SQIVND come from the germline V gene (reference sequence). V was clipped by 3 bases and J by 6 bases; unmatched bases: 7. This CDR3 comprises 15 residues. In DNA, the CDR3 is TGTGCCAGTAGTATGATGCCGGGACAGGGGAATGGCTACACCTTC. Translating gives CASSMMPGQGNGYTF.

The J gene is TRBJ2-5, the V gene TRBV27; 9 nucleotides agree with TRBD1. V was clipped by 4 bases and J by 5 bases; unmatched bases: 8. The CDR3 has 15 residues. Per germline, CDR1 MNHEY and CDR2 SMNVEV (reference sequence). The CDR3 coding sequence is TGTGCCAGCAGTTCCTCCGGGACAGGGACGGAGACCCAGTACTTC. Protein sequence: CASSSSGTGTETQYF.

The CDR3 here is CASSQDSGRYSNQPQHF. CDR3 DNA sequence: TGTGCCAGCAGCCAAGATAGCGGAAGATATAGCAATCAGCCCCAGCATTTT. The V gene is TRBV4-2, the J gene TRBJ1-5; D is ambiguous. V was pared by 0 bases and J by 0 bases, with 12 bases between. This CDR3 is 17 amino acids long. The germline gives CDR1 LGHNA, CDR2 YNFKEQ.

V is TRBV14 and J is TRBJ2-3; no definite D call. CDR1 is SGHDN and CDR2 is FVKESK in the germline V gene. V was pared by 4 bases and J by 2 bases, with 13 bases between. This CDR3 region has 15 residues. The CDR3 region is CASSRLRTPTDTQYF. DNA for the CDR3: TGTGCCAGCAGCCGCCTGAGGACCCCCACAGATACGCAGTATTTT.

This clone was seen more than once but under ten times. The rearrangement uses TRBV7-9 and TRBJ2-1; the D is unclear. The CDR3 is 12 residues long. Trimming left V 4 bases short and J 7 bases short, with 8 bases between. The V gene's germline CDR1 is SEHNR and CDR2 FQNEAQ (reference sequence). The CDR3 here is CASSSTQNEQFF. As DNA, the CDR3 is TGTGCCAGCAGCTCCACTCAAAATGAGCAGTTCTTC.

The rearrangement links TRBV6-5 to TRBJ1-1; D uncertain. Looked up from germline, CDR1 is MNHEY and CDR2 is SVGAGI. With 2 bases removed from V and 7 bases from J, the gap between germline ends came to 14 bases. The CDR3 runs to 14 residues. DNA for the CDR3: TGTGCCAGCAGTTACCTCGGCAGTCGCTTTGAAGCTTTCTTT. Translated, it gives CASSYLGSRFEAFF.

This chain joins TRBV14 and TRBJ2-1; D perhaps matches TRBD2 (5 bases). Germline V gene data show CDR1 as SGHDN and CDR2 as FVKESK. CDR3 length: 16 amino acids. With 1 base removed from V and 0 bases from J, the gap between germline ends came to 10 bases. The CDR3 region is CASSQGLQSSYNEQFF. CDR3 sequence (DNA): TGTGCCAGCAGCCAAGGACTACAGAGCTCCTACAATGAGCAGTTCTTC. Complete variable domain (other parts from reference TRBV14 and TRBJ2-1): EAGVTQFPSHSVIEKGQTVTLRCDPISGHDNLYWYRRVMGKEIKFLLHFVKESKQDESGMPNNRFLAERTGGTYSTLKVQPAELEDSGVYFCASSQGLQSSYNEQFFGPGTRLTVL.

This clone was counted once. The chain combines TRBV7-8 with TRBJ2-7; TRBD1 matches at 8 bases. CDR1 is SGHVS, CDR2 FQNEAQ, per germline. V lost 5 bases to trimming and J lost 2 bases; unmatched junction nucleotides: 11. The CDR3 extends over 16 amino acids. The CDR3 region is CASSHGARGPTYEQYF. CDR3 nucleotide sequence: TGTGCCAGCAGCCACGGGGCCAGGGGGCCCACCTACGAGCAGTACTTC.

V is TRBV9 and J is TRBJ2-1, with 13 bases lining up with TRBD2. Germline CDR1 SGDLS, CDR2 YYNGEE. This CDR3 has 15 residues. The V gene end was trimmed by 4 bases and the J gene end by 9 bases; junction bases not matched to a gene: 7. The CDR3 region is CASSIPGTSGAEQFF. The DNA for the CDR3 is TGTGCCAGCAGCATTCCCGGGACTAGCGGGGCTGAGCAGTTCTTC.

This chain joins TRBV7-2 and TRBJ2-7; D is ambiguous. Per the germline V gene, CDR1 is SGHTA and CDR2 is FQGNSA. CDR3 length equals 13 residues. Trimming cost V 5 bases and J 5 bases, with 13 bases left between them. The chain's CDR3 is CASSPQVGDEQYF. The CDR3 bases are TGTGCCAGCAGCCCCCAGGTTGGAGACGAGCAGTACTTC. Together with reference TRBV7-2 and TRBJ2-7, the CDR3 gives the full variable domain: GAGVSQSPSNKVTEKGKDVELRCDPISGHTALYWYRQSLGQGLEFLIYFQGNSAPDKSGLPSDRFSAERTGGSVSTLTIQRTQQEDSAVYLCASSPQVGDEQYFGPGTRLTVT.

The chain links TRBV5-1 to TRBJ1-3, with D perhaps matching TRBD1 (5 bases). Per the germline V gene, CDR1 is SGHRS and CDR2 is YFSETQ. The CDR3 loop spans 17 amino acids. V shed 3 bases and J shed 4 bases, with 20 bases lying between them. The CDR3 bases are TGCGCCAGCAGCTCATTAACACCAGGGAGGGGAGGAAACACCATATATTTT. It codes for CASSSLTPGRGGNTIYF.

The chain has TRBV19 and TRBJ1-1; tentative D call: TRBD1 (5 bases). Germline V gives CDR1 LNHDA, CDR2 SQIVND (reference sequence). V lost 1 base to trimming and J lost 1 base, with 7 bases between them. This CDR3 region has 14 residues. The CDR3 spells CASSIGQGNTEAFF. The CDR3 DNA sequence: TGTGCCAGTAGTATAGGTCAGGGGAACACTGAAGCTTTCTTT.